This T cell receptor (beta chain) is drawn from a study of T cells expressing NK-cell markers. Study in general: HCMV seropositivity characterized most of the eight sequenced donors, and seronegativity one.

The cDNA for TCR beta came from 5'RACE template switching with UMIs. TCRdb re-called the 5' RACE reads, yielding one record per CDR3 amino acid sequence without DNA. The listing records hundreds of thousands of distinct CDR3 sequences. Notes on this clonotype: Antigen unknown.

Per the germline V gene, CDR1 is SGDLS and CDR2 is YYNGEE. This CDR3 spans 15 amino acids. The study, taken as a whole, reports: These clonotypes, the leaders elsewhere, also led the CD3+CD56-NKG2C+ fraction in four donors. In roughly six donors, dominant CD3+CD56+NKG2C+ clonotypes ranked among the top 10 CD8+ clonotypes.

Specimen: blood T cells: a sorted CD56 or NKG2C T cell subset, CD4+ or CD8+ T cells, or bulk PBMC T cells (not recorded which). The rearrangement uses TRBV9 and TRBJ1-6. The TCR originated in a man aged 18 to 70 in good health. The CDR3 loop reads CASSPVGTSNSPLHF.